Here is one TCR beta chain with its context. Its antigen is not identified. A much larger clonotype is one base distant, so this may be a read error. The data were taken from a study of blood T cells in healthy people across ages. The study, taken as a whole, reports: Because sorting was not performed, PBMCs prevented conclusive naive versus antigen-experienced comparison.

Then a second PCR, running roughly 7 to 11 cycles, was carried out with a sample-barcoded 5' primer and a J-beta primer mix. A minimum of 2.5 million CDR3-containing paired-end reads was obtained for each sample. From the 5' RACE reads, TCRdb called clonotypes with MiXCR, one entry per CDR3 protein. The sample has about 1.7 million distinct CDR3 sequences, under 30% seen once; the top ten hold 7% to 9%. Germline loops: CDR1 SGHRS, CDR2 YFSETQ. This CDR3 contains 14 residues. The clonotype comes from a woman between 25 and 40 years old in good health. The sequencing input was blood. The chain is built from TRBV5-1 and TRBJ2-1, with 7 nucleotides matching TRBD2. The J call may not be correct, given that the DNA end is closer to TRBJ2-7. The CDR3 DNA sequence: TGCGCCAGCGGGGAGGGAAGCTCCTACAATGAGCAGTACTTC. The encoded protein is CASGEGSSYNEQYF.